Listed here are 16 T cell receptor beta chains from one sample, sequenced in a study of blood T cell repertoires in COVID-19. Clones were read by immunoSEQ multiplex PCR, and TCRdb kept only the in-frame ones, dropping some. The sample consists of 180,000 or so clones, 85% to 90% of them appearing once. Sample: peripheral blood. The source of these receptors is a man younger than 35 with active or convalescent COVID-19.

This sequence joins TRBV5-4 and TRBJ2-7; tentative D call: TRBD1 (6 bases). This CDR3 has 14 residues. Germline loops: CDR1 SGHNT, CDR2 YYREEE (reference sequence). The V gene lost 0 bases and the J gene lost 5 bases, with 12 bases spanning the gap. CDR3 nucleotide sequence: TGTGCCAGCAGCTTGGCCAGGGGTAGCAACGAGCAGTACTTC. Translated: CASSLARGSNEQYF.

This chain uses TRBV7-9 with TRBJ2-3, with 8 bases matching TRBD1. Germline V gene lookup returns CDR1 SEHNR and CDR2 FQNEAQ (reference sequence). CDR3 length: 12 residues. V dropped 5 bases and J dropped 6; count of bases not matched to a gene: 1. CDR3 DNA sequence: TGTGCCAGCAGCGACAGGGGCGATACGCAGTATTTT. Residues: CASSDRGDTQYF.

This sequence joins TRBV18 and TRBJ1-1; D unresolved. Germline CDR1 reads KGHSH; CDR2 reads LQKENI. The CDR3 contains 15 residues. Trimming removed 3 bases from V and 0 bases from J, with 11 bases in between. CDR3 nucleotides: TGTGCCAGCTCACCCCCCGGAGCCATGAACACTGAAGCTTTCTTT. Translating it yields CASSPPGAMNTEAFF.

The chain joins TRBV7-8 to TRBJ1-2, with D maybe TRBD1 (6 bases). The CDR3 consists of 14 residues. Trimming cost V 1 base and J 5 bases, with 11 bases left between them. The V gene's germline CDR1 is SGHVS and CDR2 FQNEAQ. The CDR3 DNA reads as TGTGCCAGCAGCTTAGATGGGGACACTTATGGCTACACCTTC. Its protein product is CASSLDGDTYGYTF.

J is TRBJ1-1 and V is TRBV30; D might be TRBD1 (5 bases). Between the trimmed V and J ends, which lost 5 bases and 1 base, there was a span of 17 bases. In germline, CDR1 is GTSNPN, CDR2 SVGIG (reference sequence). There are 15 residues in the CDR3. CDR3 region: CAWGEPGLRNTEAFF. As DNA, the CDR3 is TGTGCCTGGGGAGAACCGGGACTCAGGAACACTGAAGCTTTCTTT.

This clone was picked up one time. The same CDR3 is also encoded by other DNA sequences in this sample. This sequence joins TRBV10-3 and TRBJ1-4; TRBD1 matches at 9 bases. The germline V gene has CDR1 ENHRY and CDR2 SYGVKD. V lost 6 bases to trimming and J lost 5 bases; unmatched junction nucleotides: 4. This CDR3 has 14 residues. DNA of the CDR3: TGTGCCATCAGCCCCGGGACAGGGAATGAAAAACTGTTTTTT. Protein: CAISPGTGNEKLFF.

The gene calls are TRBV18 and TRBJ1-1; D remains unclear. The CDR3 covers 14 residues. From germline, CDR1 is KGHSH and CDR2 LQKENI. V gave up 3 bases and J gave up 3 bases, with 11 bases separating them. CDR3 residues: CASSPERSDTEAFF. In DNA form, the CDR3 reads TGTGCCAGCTCACCCGAGAGGTCGGACACTGAAGCTTTCTTT.

The chain carries TRBV2 and TRBJ2-7; a weak D match, TRBD1 (6 bases). Trimming removed 0 bases at V and 0 bases at J, with 24 bases between. Germline-derived CDR1 and CDR2 are SNHLY and FYNNEI. The CDR3 spans 20 residues. The CDR3 DNA sequence: TGTGCCAGCAGTGAAGCGGACAGAGGTGGTTTGGTGAGGAGCTCCTACGAGCAGTACTTC. Its translation: CASSEADRGGLVRSSYEQYF.

The chain employs TRBV5-1 and TRBJ2-1, with D perhaps matching TRBD2 (5 bases). V lost 4 bases, J lost 8 bases, and 16 bases lay in between. This CDR3 spans 14 amino acids. Germline CDR1 SGHRS, CDR2 YFSETQ. The CDR3 sequence is CASSRTRIPDEQFF. The CDR3 coding sequence is TGCGCCAGCAGCCGTACTAGGATTCCGGATGAGCAGTTCTTC.

This chain connects TRBV2 to TRBJ2-7, with 7 bases aligning to TRBD2. CDR3 length equals 15 residues. The germline V gene encodes CDR1 SNHLY and CDR2 FYNNEI. V was pared by 1 base and J by 0 bases, with 3 bases of the junction left unmatched. The CDR3 region is CASSEGGGPSYEQYF. The CDR3 nucleotides are TGTGCCAGCAGTGAAGGCGGGGGACCCTCCTACGAGCAGTACTTC.

This clone came up once. The CDR3 region has the DNA TGTGCCTGGAGTGCTCGAGTCGACACTGAAGCTTTCTTT. Protein: CAWSARVDTEAFF. The chain joins TRBV30 to TRBJ1-1, with no clear D. Per germline, CDR1 GTSNPN and CDR2 SVGIG (reference sequence). The CDR3 runs to 13 residues. V lost 1 base to trimming and J lost 3 bases, with 9 bases between them.

The rearrangement joins TRBV7-3 to TRBJ2-2, with a tentative D call TRBD2 (5 bases). CDR1 and CDR2 from the germline V gene are SGHTA and FQGTGA. This CDR3 is built from 16 residues. The ends were cut back, 5 bases at V and 2 bases at J, with 15 bases in the middle. This CDR3 is CASSPHGGSNTGELFF. The CDR3 DNA follows: TGTGCCAGCAGCCCCCATGGCGGGTCCAACACCGGGGAGCTGTTTTTT.

CDR3 in amino acids: CASSVAPGPTEAFF. CDR3 coding DNA: TGTGCCAGCAGCGTAGCCCCAGGGCCCACTGAAGCTTTCTTT. V gene TRBV9 combines with J gene TRBJ1-1; TRBD1 might be the D (5 bases). The V end was cut by 0 bases, the J end by 4 bases, with 10 bases between. This CDR3 has 14 residues. Germline CDR1 and CDR2: SGDLS and YYNGEE. The full variable domain, its missing parts supplied by reference TRBV9 and TRBJ1-1, is DSGVTQTPKHLITATGQRVTLRCSPRSGDLSVYWYQQSLDQGLQFLIQYYNGEERAKGNILERFSAQQFPDLHSELNLSSLELGDSALYFCASSVAPGPTEAFFGQGTRLTVV.

This rearrangement joins TRBV6-6 to TRBJ2-2; the match to TRBD2 covers 8 bases. This CDR3 is built from 14 residues. The germline gives CDR1 MNHNY, CDR2 SVGAGI (reference sequence). Unmatched junction bases numbered 4, after V lost 4 bases and J lost 6 bases. The CDR3 sequence: CASSSTGRAGELFF. For the CDR3, the DNA is TGTGCCAGCAGTTCCACCGGGAGGGCCGGGGAGCTGTTTTTT.

This sequence joins TRBV12-1 and TRBJ2-7; the D call of TRBD2 is as the table states it, not checked on the DNA. TRBV12-1 is reported as a pseudogene. The CDR3 runs 14 residues. For the CDR3, the DNA is TGTGCCAGCAGCCGCCGGGACTCCTACTACGAGCAGTACTTC. Translating gives CASSRRDSYYEQYF.

The chain couples TRBV6-6 to TRBJ1-3, with D maybe TRBD1 (6 bases). The CDR3 extends over 14 amino acids. Trimming removed 5 bases from V and 7 bases from J, with 15 bases in between. Germline V gene lookup returns CDR1 MNHNY and CDR2 SVGAGI (reference sequence). The DNA for the CDR3 is TGTGCCAGCAGTAGGGGGAAGCCCGGGAACACCATATATTTT. Translated, it gives CASSRGKPGNTIYF.